Described below is a single T cell receptor beta chain sequence and its context. Its antigen is as yet unknown. The CDR3 has 14 residues. V was pared by 6 bases and J by 1 base, with 11 bases between. CDR1 and CDR2 (germline): MRHNA, SNTAGT. Primers included in the PCR were 60 Vbeta and 13 Jbeta primers. Clones were sequenced by immunoSEQ multiplex PCR, and TCRdb holds only the in-frame ones, with some missing. The table records 75,000 to 95,000 clones, 55% to 75% of them present only once. The record originates from a study of cytomegalovirus exposure and HLA in healthy donors. Findings of the study overall: It was confirmed in vitro that a few of the CMV-associated chains were specific for CMV antigens. Because they were indistinguishable, some V segments, including TRBV6-2 and TRBV6-3, were excluded. According to the study, about 180 TCR beta chains were cytomegalovirus-associated.

The rearrangement uses TRBV6-4 and TRBJ2-3, with D possibly TRBD1 on 6 matching bases. The sample was PBMCs. This TCR derives from a man over 45 in good health and CMV-seronegative. CDR3: CASRKYRGTDTQYF. For the CDR3, the DNA is TGTGCCAGCAGGAAATACAGGGGCACAGATACGCAGTATTTT.